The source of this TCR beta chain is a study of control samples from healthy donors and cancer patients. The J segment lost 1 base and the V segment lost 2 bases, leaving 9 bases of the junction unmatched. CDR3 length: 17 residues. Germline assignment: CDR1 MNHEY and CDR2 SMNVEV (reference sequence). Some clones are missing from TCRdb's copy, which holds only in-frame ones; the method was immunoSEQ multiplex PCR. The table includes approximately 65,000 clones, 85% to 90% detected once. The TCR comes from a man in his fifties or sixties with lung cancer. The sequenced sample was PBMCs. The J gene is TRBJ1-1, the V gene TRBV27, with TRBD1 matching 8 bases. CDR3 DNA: TGTGCCAGCAGTTTAATATTGAGGACAGGGAGGAACACTGAAGCTTTCTTT. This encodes CASSLILRTGRNTEAFF.